One and the same sample provided the 22 T cell receptor beta chains below, sequenced in a study of tumor-infiltrating lymphocytes in primary liver carcinoma. Synthesis of TCR beta cDNA was carried out from about 0.55 ug total RNA with a constant-region primer. Three nested multiplex PCR rounds, a slightly modified ARM-PCR, produced the libraries for TCR beta. TRBV1-TRBV30 forward and Cbeta reverse primers drove the first two approximately 11-cycle rounds. TCRdb re-derived calls from the multiplex PCR reads in MiXCR, one entry per CDR3 protein. The sample shows 80,000 or so distinct CDR3 sequences, 70% to 75% of them seen only once. Starting material for RNA and DNA co-extraction consisted of about 20-32 mg of unsorted bulk tissue. Sequenced sample: liver tumor tissue from sampling region 4. The sample's subset: tumor region T4, right-lateral pole. These receptors all stem from a woman aged 55-69 years with primary liver carcinoma and hepatitis B virus infection.

A remark on this clonotype: At one end, the junction sequence differs from germline, possibly due to a read error. V gene TRBV11-3 combines with J gene TRBJ2-1; D perhaps matches TRBD1 (5 bases). CDR3 length equals 13 residues. Germline V gene sequence: CDR1 SGHNT, CDR2 YENEEA. The CDR3 DNA follows: TGTGCCAGCAGTCTAGGAGACAGCAATGAGCACTTCTTC. This translates into CASSLGDSNEHFF.

Concerning this clonotype: A much larger clone sits a single nucleotide away, making a read error possible. The chain joins TRBV7-8 to TRBJ2-2; 14 bases match TRBD2. Germline loops: CDR1 SGHVS, CDR2 FQNEAQ. CDR3 length equals 18 residues. CDR3 loop: CTSSPHGLAGGRTGELFF. Written as DNA, the CDR3 is TGTACCAGCAGTCCGCACGGACTAGCGGGAGGCCGGACCGGGGAGCTGTTTTTT.

The genes are TRBV2 and TRBJ1-2, with D hard to call. This CDR3 region has 14 residues. V was clipped by 6 bases and J by 5 bases, with 16 bases between them. Looked up from germline, CDR1 is SNHLY and CDR2 is FYNNEI. The CDR3 spells CASRPEWAGYGYTF. The CDR3 DNA sequence: TGTGCCAGCAGGCCAGAGTGGGCGGGGTATGGCTACACCTTC.

As concerns this clonotype: Relative to the germline gene, one junction end is altered; a read error may explain this. CDR3 residues: CASSLIGADYEQYF. In DNA form, the CDR3 reads TGTGCCAGTAGCTTAATTGGGGCTGACTACGAGCAGTACTTC. This chain uses TRBV11-2 with TRBJ2-7; tentatively, D is TRBD1 (5 bases). This CDR3 comprises 14 residues. The germline V gene has CDR1 SGHAT and CDR2 FQNNGV.

About this clonotype: A read error may produce the germline difference seen at one junction end. The rearrangement uses TRBV5-4 and TRBJ2-7; 11 bases align to TRBD2. Germline V gives CDR1 SGHNT, CDR2 YYREEE (reference sequence). The CDR3 consists of 16 residues. This CDR3 reads CPSSPPGSGRAYEQYF. CDR3 sequence (DNA): TGTCCCAGCAGCCCACCTGGTAGCGGGAGGGCGTACGAGCAGTACTTC.

Note on this clonotype: The junction shows a germline mismatch at one end, possibly a read error. The chain's CDR3 is CAGSLTDGQGYKGEQFF. Written as DNA, the CDR3 is TGTGCCGGCAGCTTAACCGACGGACAGGGGTACAAGGGTGAGCAGTTCTTC. The rearrangement links TRBV11-2 to TRBJ2-1, with 9 bases lining up with TRBD1. The CDR3 extends over 17 amino acids. CDR1 and CDR2 from the germline V gene are SGHAT and FQNNGV.

The chain uses TRBV20-1 and TRBJ2-1; 7 nucleotides align to TRBD1. V dropped 4 bases and J dropped 7; count of bases not matched to a gene: 13. CDR3 length: 15 residues. Germline V gene lookup returns CDR1 DFQATT and CDR2 SNEGSKA (reference sequence). This CDR3 reads CSATGGPYTTNEQFF. As DNA, the CDR3 is TGCAGTGCTACAGGGGGACCCTACACTACAAATGAGCAGTTCTTC.

This clonotype has just a few counts. The germline gene is not matched at one end of the junction; a read error may be the cause. The rearrangement links TRBV10-2 to TRBJ1-1, with D unclear. Per the germline V gene, CDR1 is WSHSY and CDR2 is SAAADI. The CDR3 length is 14 residues. CDR3: CVSSARVFASEAFF. The CDR3 DNA follows: TGCGTCAGCAGTGCAAGAGTATTTGCCTCTGAAGCTTTCTTT.

About this clonotype: This may be a read error: a much more frequent sequence differs by one nucleotide. The rearrangement links TRBV5-1 to TRBJ2-7; 7 positions match TRBD1. The CDR3 loop spans 16 amino acids. V lost 4 bases to trimming and J lost 2 bases; unmatched junction nucleotides: 12. CDR1 is SGHRS, CDR2 YFSETQ, per germline. CDR3 residues: CASSDHLGQVTYEQYF. In nucleotides, the CDR3 is TGCGCCAGCAGCGATCACCTTGGACAGGTCACCTACGAGCAGTACTTC. Based on the CDR3 plus reference TRBV5-1 and TRBJ2-7, the full variable domain is KAGVTQTPRYLIKTRGQQVTLSCSPISGHRSVSWYQQTPGQGLQFLFEYFSETQRNKGNFPGRFSGRQFSNSRSEMNVSTLELGDSALYLCASSDHLGQVTYEQYFGPGTRLTVT.

To note about this clonotype: Mismatch with germline at one junction end may stem from a read error. The V call is TRBV30, the J call TRBJ2-1; D uncertain. Germline CDR1 and CDR2: GTSNPN and SVGIG (reference sequence). The CDR3 is 13 amino acids. The CDR3: CVWMGNFYNEQFF. DNA of the CDR3: TGTGTCTGGATGGGGAATTTCTACAATGAGCAGTTCTTC.

On this clonotype: Without the conserved terminal phenylalanine or tryptophan, this CDR3 likely stems from a read error. The V call is TRBV28, the J call TRBJ2-1; perhaps TRBD2 as D (6 bases). This CDR3 is built from 16 residues. CDR1 MDHEN and CDR2 SYDVKM come from the germline V gene. V was cut by 5 bases and J by 3 bases, with 17 bases left in between. CDR3 nucleotide sequence: TGTGCCAGCAGTGCCGGCGGGACCCGCTACTACAATGAGCAGTTCCTC. Translated: CASSAGGTRYYNEQFL.

Comments on this clonotype: At one end, the junction sequence differs from germline, possibly due to a read error. V usage is TRBV6-5 and J usage is TRBJ2-3, with no clear D. This CDR3 is built from 11 residues. Germline CDR1 MNHEY, CDR2 SVGAGI. This chain's CDR3 is CASSSTGTRYF. CDR3 sequence (DNA): TGTGCCAGTAGTTCCACTGGAACGCGGTATTTT.

By proportion, this clonotype is medium-sized. The V and J genes are TRBV4-1 and TRBJ1-4; D is unclear. Trimming took 3 bases from V and 5 from J, leaving 7 bases between them. Germline V CDR1 and CDR2: MGHRA, YSYEKL. The CDR3 sequence is 13 residues long. The CDR3 region has the DNA TGCGCCAGCAGCCATTTGGGAAATGAAAAACTGTTTTTT. Protein: CASSHLGNEKLFF.

This rearrangement joins TRBV20-1 to TRBJ2-7; the match to TRBD2 covers 10 bases. Germline CDR1 reads DFQATT; CDR2 reads SNEGSKA (reference sequence). V was pared by 5 bases and J by 1 base, with 8 bases of the junction left unmatched. CDR3 size: 15 residues. The CDR3 protein is CSAGPLAGDSYEQYF. CDR3 nucleotide sequence: TGCAGTGCTGGACCCCTAGCGGGAGATTCCTACGAGCAGTACTTC.

This clonotype was seen a handful of times. Since a much larger clone is just one base distant, this may be a read error. This rearrangement joins TRBV12-3 or TRBV12-4 to TRBJ1-1, with a possible D match to TRBD1 (5 bases). V lost 7 bases, J lost 8 bases, and 17 bases lay in between. The CDR3 has 13 residues. CDR3 DNA: TGTGCCAGCAAAGGAATGGGGGGTTTGGAAGCTTTCTTT. This translates into CASKGMGGLEAFF.

This clonotype occurred many times. The V gene is TRBV14, the J gene TRBJ1-1; 7 nucleotides match TRBD1. The CDR3 runs to 16 residues. CDR1 and CDR2 (germline): SGHDN, FVKESK. The trim removed 0 bases at V and 0 bases at J, leaving 4 bases unmatched. The CDR3 reads CASSQDRGQMNTEAFF. DNA for the CDR3: TGTGCCAGCAGCCAAGATCGGGGACAGATGAACACTGAAGCTTTCTTT. Full variable domain (rest looked up from reference TRBV14 and TRBJ1-1): EAGVTQFPSHSVIEKGQTVTLRCDPISGHDNLYWYRRVMGKEIKFLLHFVKESKQDESGMPNNRFLAERTGGTYSTLKVQPAELEDSGVYFCASSQDRGQMNTEAFFGQGTRLTVV.

About this clonotype itself: The junction departs from the called germline gene at one end, perhaps through a read error. This chain links TRBV11-2 with TRBJ2-1; TRBD1 agrees at 7 bases. The CDR3 runs 17 residues. The germline V gene has CDR1 SGHAT and CDR2 FQNNGV. The CDR3 loop reads CAGSLRSGQRFHNEQFF. The CDR3 nucleotides read TGTGCCGGCAGCTTACGATCGGGACAGAGATTCCACAATGAGCAGTTCTTC.

This clonotype counts as medium-sized (0.01 to 0.1%). This chain links TRBV11-3 with TRBJ2-2, with D tentatively TRBD1 (7 bases). Trimming removed 5 bases at V and 7 bases at J, with 14 bases between. CDR3 length: 14 residues. Germline V gene sequence: CDR1 SGHNT, CDR2 YENEEA. The CDR3 is CASSPRGDSGELFF. DNA for the CDR3: TGTGCCAGCAGCCCTAGGGGGGACAGCGGGGAGCTGTTTTTT.

This clonotype has a single count. The CDR3 nucleotides are TGTGCCAGCAGCTCGGGACTGGGATCGCATGAGACCCAGTACTTC. Translated: CASSSGLGSHETQYF. V gene TRBV11-2 combines with J gene TRBJ2-5, with D tentatively TRBD2 (6 bases). Germline V lookup: CDR1 SGHAT, CDR2 FQNNGV. The CDR3 extends over 15 amino acids. V lost 4 bases and J 5 bases, leaving 17 bases between the germline ends.

In the case of this clonotype: With a much larger clone just one base away, this may be a read error. The chain has TRBV6-4 and TRBJ2-1; D gene ambiguous. The germline V gene has CDR1 MRHNA and CDR2 SNTAGT. The CDR3 consists of 13 residues. DNA for the CDR3: TGTGCCAGCAGTGACTCGAGCAACAATGAGCGGTTCTTC. Its translation: CASSDSSNNERFF.

This clonotype was seen a single time. V gene TRBV29-1 combines with J gene TRBJ2-1; a weak D match, TRBD1 (6 bases). The CDR3 sequence is 14 residues long. V was clipped by 8 bases and J by 6 bases, with 20 bases between them. CDR1 and CDR2 (germline): SQVTM, ANQGSEA. The chain's CDR3 is CSLRIGGPFNEQFF. The CDR3 DNA follows: TGCAGCTTGAGGATAGGGGGACCCTTCAATGAGCAGTTCTTC.

The V call is TRBV10-2, the J call TRBJ2-1, with a tentative D call TRBD2 (7 bases). The V end lost 9 bases, the J end lost 9 bases, and 21 bases lay between the germline ends. The germline V gene encodes CDR1 WSHSY and CDR2 SAAADI. The CDR3 extends over 14 amino acids. CDR3 in DNA: TGCGCCAGTCTAATTTCGAGGGGGAGGGGTGAGCAGTTCTTC. Its translation is CASLISRGRGEQFF.